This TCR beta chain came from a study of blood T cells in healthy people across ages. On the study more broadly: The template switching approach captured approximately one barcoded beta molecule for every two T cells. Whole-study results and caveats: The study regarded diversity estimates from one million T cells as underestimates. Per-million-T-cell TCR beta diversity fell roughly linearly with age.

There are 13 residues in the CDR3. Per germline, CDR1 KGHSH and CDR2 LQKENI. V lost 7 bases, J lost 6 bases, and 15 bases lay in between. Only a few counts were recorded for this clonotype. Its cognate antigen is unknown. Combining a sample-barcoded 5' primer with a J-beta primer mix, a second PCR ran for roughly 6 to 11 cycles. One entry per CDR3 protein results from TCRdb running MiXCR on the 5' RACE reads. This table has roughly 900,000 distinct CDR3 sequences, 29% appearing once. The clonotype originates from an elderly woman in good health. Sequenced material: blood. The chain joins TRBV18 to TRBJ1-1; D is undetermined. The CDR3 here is CASFSLGSPEAFF. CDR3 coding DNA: TGTGCCAGCTTCTCCCTCGGGAGCCCTGAAGCTTTCTTT.